This T cell receptor (beta chain) was recovered during a study of T cell repertoires in cytomegalovirus infection. Study-wide background: CMV infection and matching HLA type were both indicated by public TCR beta signatures.

V was cut by 4 bases and J by 3 bases, with 10 bases left in between. The length of the CDR3 is 14 residues. Germline V gives CDR1 KGHDR, CDR2 SFDVKD. MiXCR, run by TCRdb on the reads, gives a single entry per CDR3 protein. The profile shows about 530,000 distinct CDR3 sequences, approximately 25% of them singletons. J is TRBJ2-3 and V is TRBV24-1; tentative D call: TRBD2 (6 bases). The receptor's source is a human donor in good health (CMV status not recorded). Some clones in this sample may be carry-over from other donors' samples. Sequenced input: PBMCs. The CDR3 sequence is CATSDVAGTDTQYF. CDR3 DNA: TGTGCCACCAGTGACGTCGCGGGGACAGATACGCAGTATTTT.